The 3 T cell receptor beta chains below were found in one sample sequenced in a study of CD8 T cells in Susac syndrome. RNA amounts of about 0.45 to 1 ug underwent reverse transcription with random hexamers. One entry per CDR3 protein results from TCRdb running MiXCR on the immunoSEQ multiplex PCR reads. The sample lists more than 100,000 distinct CDR3 sequences; 80% were seen once. The specimen was CD8+ T cells from PBMCs. The receptor set was obtained from a human donor with multiple sclerosis.

The sample holds a few counts of this clonotype. The chain joins TRBV11-2 to TRBJ2-5; possibly TRBD1 for D (5 bases). The germline V gene has CDR1 SGHAT and CDR2 FQNNGV. This CDR3 comprises 14 residues. Trimming removed 5 bases from V and 4 bases from J, with 14 bases in between. CDR3 protein: CASSGAWGRETQYF. DNA of the CDR3: TGTGCCAGCAGCGGGGCATGGGGCAGAGAGACCCAGTACTTC.

In its sample, this clonotype was seen once. The chain couples TRBV2 to TRBJ1-3, with TRBD1 as a possible D gene (6 bases). The V gene's germline CDR1 is SNHLY and CDR2 FYNNEI. V shed 6 bases and J shed 2 bases, with 14 bases lying between them. This CDR3 has 15 residues. CDR3 nucleotide sequence: TGTGCCAGCAGAGGGGTGGACAGAGCTGGAAACACCATATATTTT. Translating gives CASRGVDRAGNTIYF.

CDR3 sequence reads: CASSSGPPPYEQYF. The CDR3 DNA is TGTGCCAGTAGTTCCGGACCCCCACCTTACGAGCAGTACTTC. V gene TRBV19 combines with J gene TRBJ2-7; no definite D call. V lost 5 bases and J 4 bases, leaving 15 bases between the germline ends. This CDR3 spans 14 amino acids. Germline assignment: CDR1 LNHDA and CDR2 SQIVND (reference sequence).